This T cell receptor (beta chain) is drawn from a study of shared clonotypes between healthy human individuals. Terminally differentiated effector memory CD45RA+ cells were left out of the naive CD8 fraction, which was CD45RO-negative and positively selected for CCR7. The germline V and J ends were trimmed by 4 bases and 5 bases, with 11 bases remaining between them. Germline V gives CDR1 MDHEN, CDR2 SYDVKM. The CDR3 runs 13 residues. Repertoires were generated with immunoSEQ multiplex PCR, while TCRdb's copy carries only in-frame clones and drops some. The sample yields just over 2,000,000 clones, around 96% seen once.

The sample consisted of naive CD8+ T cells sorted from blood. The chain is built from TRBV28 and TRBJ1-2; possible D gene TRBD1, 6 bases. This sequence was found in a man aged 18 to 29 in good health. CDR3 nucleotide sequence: TGTGCCAGCAGTTGGACAGCAGAGTATGGCTACACCTTC. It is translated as CASSWTAEYGYTF.